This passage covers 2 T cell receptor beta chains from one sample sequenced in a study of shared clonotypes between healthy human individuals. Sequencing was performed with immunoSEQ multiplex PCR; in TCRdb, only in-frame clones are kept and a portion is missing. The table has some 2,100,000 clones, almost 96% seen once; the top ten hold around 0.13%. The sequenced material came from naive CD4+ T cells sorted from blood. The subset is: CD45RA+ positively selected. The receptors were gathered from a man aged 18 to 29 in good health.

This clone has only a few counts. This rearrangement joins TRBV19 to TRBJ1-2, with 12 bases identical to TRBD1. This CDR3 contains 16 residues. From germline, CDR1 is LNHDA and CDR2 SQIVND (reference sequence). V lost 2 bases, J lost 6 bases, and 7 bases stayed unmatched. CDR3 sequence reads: CASSIIAGQGADGYTF. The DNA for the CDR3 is TGTGCCAGTAGTATAATTGCGGGACAGGGGGCTGATGGCTACACCTTC.

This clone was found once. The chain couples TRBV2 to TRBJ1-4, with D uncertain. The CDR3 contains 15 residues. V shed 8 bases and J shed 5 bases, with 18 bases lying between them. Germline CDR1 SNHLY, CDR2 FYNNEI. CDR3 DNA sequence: TGTGCCAGCTTCAAGTCCGGGTCCCTAAATGAAAAACTGTTTTTT. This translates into CASFKSGSLNEKLFF.